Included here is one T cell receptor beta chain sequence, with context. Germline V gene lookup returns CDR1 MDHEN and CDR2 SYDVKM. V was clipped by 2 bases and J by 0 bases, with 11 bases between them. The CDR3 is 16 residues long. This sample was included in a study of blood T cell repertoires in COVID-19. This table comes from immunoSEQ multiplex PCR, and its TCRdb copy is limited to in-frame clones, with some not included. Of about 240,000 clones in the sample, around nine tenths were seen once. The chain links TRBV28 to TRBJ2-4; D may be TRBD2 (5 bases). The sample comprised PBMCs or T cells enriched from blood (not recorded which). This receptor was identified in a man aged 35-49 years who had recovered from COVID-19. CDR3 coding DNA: TGTGCCAGCAGTTTACCTAGCTTTATAGCCAAAAACATTCAGTACTTC. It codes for CASSLPSFIAKNIQYF.